This entry is about one T cell receptor beta chain. This entry belongs to a study of human T cells and chemical hapten exposure. Germline V gene data show CDR1 as SEHNR and CDR2 as FQNEAQ (reference sequence). The CDR3 covers 17 residues. Trimming at V came to 5 bases and at J to 4 bases, leaving 5 bases not matched to a gene. As the library was built, unique molecular identifiers were attached to individual cDNA molecules. TCRdb re-derived calls from the 5' RACE reads in MiXCR, one entry per CDR3 protein. Here the sample spans more than 60,000 distinct CDR3 sequences, about 15% being singletons. Sequencing started from total RNA isolated from unfractionated whole blood.

The TCR originated in a female donor in good health. This chain joins TRBV7-9 and TRBJ2-2; TRBD2 matches 15 bases. The CDR3: CASSQGLAGGPTGELFF. The DNA for the CDR3 is TGTGCCAGCAGCCAGGGACTAGCGGGAGGACCCACCGGGGAGCTGTTTTTT.